One and the same sample provided the 11 T cell receptor beta chains below, sequenced in a study of Ad26.COV2.S vaccination and SARS-CoV-2 variants (dated by TCRdb to about 2021). The meaning of the sample's treatment or condition label: 19 received Ad26.COV2.S at low or high dose, single or two shots; about 5 received placebo; per-sample allocation not given. Repertoires of vaccine and placebo recipients were sequenced from samples collected on day 63 after the first injection. Receptor libraries were prepared by the immunoSEQ multiplex PCR assay. Sourced from immuneACCESS, this table was stored by TCRdb with only in-frame sequences that have V and J called. A share of the clones is absent; for the studies checked, an unresolved V gene accounts for under half, and the remainder has no known explanation. The sample table records around 300,000 clones; roughly 90% of these occur just once. The ten largest make up 5% of the sample.

The source was peripheral blood, collected in a trial of Ad26.COV2.S vaccine versus placebo. These receptors were collected from a person between 18 and 59 years old who received the Ad26.COV2.S COVID-19 vaccine or a placebo.

The chain uses TRBV10-2 and TRBJ2-2, with 9 nucleotides matching TRBD2. This CDR3 comprises 15 residues. Trimming cost V 6 bases and J 5 bases; bases outside gene matches: 7. Germline values: CDR1 WSHSY, CDR2 SAAADI. In DNA, the CDR3 is TGCGCCAGCAGAGAGGGACTAGCAGATACCGGGGAGCTGTTTTTT. Encoded protein: CASREGLADTGELFF.

The chain links TRBV6-1 to TRBJ1-1, with unresolved D. Germline V gene lookup returns CDR1 MNHNS and CDR2 SASEGT. This CDR3 is 14 amino acids long. Trimming shortened V by 2 bases and J by 0 bases, and 7 bases separated the two germline ends. CDR3 in amino acids: CASSEQSLNTEAFF. CDR3 sequence (DNA): TGTGCCAGCAGTGAACAGAGCTTGAACACTGAAGCTTTCTTT.

Only a few counts were recorded for this clone. This chain links TRBV29-1 with TRBJ1-1; no clear D gene. The V end was cut by 7 bases, the J end by 2 bases, with 14 bases between. CDR1 is SQVTM and CDR2 is ANQGSEA in the germline V gene. CDR3 size: 13 residues. The CDR3 here is CSAQTFLNTEAFF. Written as DNA, the CDR3 is TGCAGCGCACAGACATTTCTAAACACTGAAGCTTTCTTT.

The V and J genes are TRBV27 and TRBJ2-3; D not resolved. V was pared by 5 bases and J by 3 bases, with 21 bases between. Germline V CDR1 and CDR2: MNHEY, SMNVEV (reference sequence). The CDR3 is 17 residues long. This CDR3 reads CASSPVTPQGLTDTQYF. The CDR3 DNA is TGTGCCAGCAGTCCAGTTACCCCGCAAGGGTTGACAGATACGCAGTATTTT.

The chain combines TRBV18 with TRBJ2-2; 7 bases match TRBD1. The V and J ends lost 5 bases and 2 bases, in that order; junction bases with no gene match: 20. The CDR3 length is 20 residues. Germline CDR1 reads KGHSH; CDR2 reads LQKENI. The CDR3 spells CASSSSRRQGLLFNTGELFF. As DNA, the CDR3 is TGTGCCAGCTCATCATCCCGACGACAGGGTCTCCTTTTCAACACCGGGGAGCTGTTTTTT.

The table lists this clone with a count of one. The rearrangement links TRBV30 to TRBJ2-7; no reliable D call. The CDR3 runs 13 residues. The V gene's germline CDR1 is GTSNPN and CDR2 SVGIG (reference sequence). V was pared by 3 bases and J by 3 bases, with 12 bases between. The CDR3 region has the DNA TGTGCCTGGAGCTCTCCCGAGGTCTACGAGCAGTACTTC. This encodes CAWSSPEVYEQYF.

This rearrangement joins TRBV7-6 to TRBJ1-3; D ambiguous. The CDR3 contains 16 residues. Germline CDR1 reads SGHVS; CDR2 reads FNYEAQ. V was cut by 3 bases and J by 0 bases, with 12 bases left in between. CDR3 bases: TGTGCCAGCAGCTTGGGCGGATTCGCCTCTGGAAACACCATATATTTT. This codes for CASSLGGFASGNTIYF.

The chain couples TRBV3-1 (or the pseudogene TRBV3-2) to TRBJ1-2; 10 bases map to TRBD1. The CDR3 covers 15 residues. The germline gives CDR1 LGHDT, CDR2 YNNKEL (reference sequence). V shed 4 bases, J shed 4 bases, and the junction held 6 bases outside the gene matches. The CDR3 DNA follows: TGTGCCAGCAGCCTGGGACAGGGGCTTATCTATGGCTACACCTTC. This sequence encodes CASSLGQGLIYGYTF.

This chain joins TRBV28 and TRBJ2-2, with D unclear. Between the trimmed V and J ends, which lost 6 bases and 1 base, there was a span of 6 bases. Germline V gene sequence: CDR1 MDHEN, CDR2 SYDVKM. The CDR3 runs to 13 residues. CDR3 loop: CASRDGNTGELFF. The CDR3, as DNA: TGTGCCAGCAGGGACGGGAACACCGGGGAGCTGTTTTTT. Filled out from reference TRBV28 and TRBJ2-2, the complete variable domain reads DVKVTQSSRYLVKRTGEKVFLECVQDMDHENMFWYRQDPGLGLRLIYFSYDVKMKEKGDIPEGYSVSREKKERFSLILESASTNQTSMYLCASRDGNTGELFFGEGSRLTVL.

The V and J genes are TRBV7-9 and TRBJ1-5; TRBD1 might be the D (6 bases). In germline, CDR1 is SEHNR, CDR2 FQNEAQ (reference sequence). The CDR3 is 14 residues long. Trimming took off 5 bases at V and 3 bases at J, with 11 bases between the two ends. The CDR3, as DNA: TGTGCCAGCAGCGTAGGACAGACCAATCAGCCCCAGCATTTT. Translation gives CASSVGQTNQPQHF.

The chain combines TRBV28 with TRBJ2-1; D is possibly TRBD2 (6 bases). Germline values: CDR1 MDHEN, CDR2 SYDVKM. The CDR3 is made up of 14 amino acids. The V end was cut by 1 base, the J end by 8 bases, with 12 bases between. The CDR3 coding sequence is TGTGCCAGCAGTTTATTGACTAGTTCGTATGAGCAGTTCTTC. Translated: CASSLLTSSYEQFF.